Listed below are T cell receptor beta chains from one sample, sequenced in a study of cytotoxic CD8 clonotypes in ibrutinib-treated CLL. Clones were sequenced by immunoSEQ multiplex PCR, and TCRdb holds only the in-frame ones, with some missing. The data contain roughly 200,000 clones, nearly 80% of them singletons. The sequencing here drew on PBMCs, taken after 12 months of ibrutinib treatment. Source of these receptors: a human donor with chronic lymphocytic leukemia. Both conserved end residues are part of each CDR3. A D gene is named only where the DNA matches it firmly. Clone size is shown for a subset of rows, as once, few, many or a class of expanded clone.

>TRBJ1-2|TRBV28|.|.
CASSPDGVFYGYTF
TGTGCCAGCAGCCCTGATGGCGTTTTCTATGGCTACACCTTC
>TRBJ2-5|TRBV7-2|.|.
CASSFFQETQYF
TGTGCCAGCAGCTTTTTCCAAGAGACCCAGTACTTC
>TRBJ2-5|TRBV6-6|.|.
CASSLQGFVQETQYF
TGTGCCAGCAGTCTACAGGGATTTGTTCAAGAGACCCAGTACTTC
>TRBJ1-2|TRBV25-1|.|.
CASSPPGGYGYTF
TGTGCCAGCAGTCCCCCGGGGGGCTATGGCTACACCTTC
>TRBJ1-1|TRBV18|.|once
CASSPDGKGEAFF
TGTGCCAGCTCACCCGATGGCAAGGGTGAAGCTTTCTTT
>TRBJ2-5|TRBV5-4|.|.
CASMVSPERQETQYF
TGTGCCTCGATGGTGTCCCCCGAGCGTCAGGAGACCCAGTACTTC
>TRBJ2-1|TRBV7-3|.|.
CASSLGPPDEQFF
TGTGCCAGCAGCTTGGGACCGCCGGATGAGCAGTTCTTC
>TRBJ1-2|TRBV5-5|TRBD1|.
CASSPGPTGAIYTF
TGTGCCAGCAGCCCAGGGCCAACAGGGGCCATCTACACCTTC
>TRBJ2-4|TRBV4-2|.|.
CASSQEMVVKNIQYF
TGTGCCAGCAGCCAAGAGATGGTTGTCAAAAACATTCAGTACTTC
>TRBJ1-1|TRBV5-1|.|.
CASSFEGSHTEAFF
TGCGCCAGCAGCTTTGAAGGGTCCCACACTGAAGCTTTCTTT
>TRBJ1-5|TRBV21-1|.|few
CASSKAWTEMQPQHF
TGTGCCAGCAGCAAAGCGTGGACAGAGATGCAGCCCCAGCATTTT
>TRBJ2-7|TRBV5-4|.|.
CASSLVQGYSYEQYF
TGTGCCAGCAGCTTGGTTCAGGGATACTCCTACGAGCAGTACTTC
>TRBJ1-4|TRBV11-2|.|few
CANTRGRPGEKLFF
TGTGCCAACACCCGAGGCAGGCCGGGGGAAAAACTGTTTTTT
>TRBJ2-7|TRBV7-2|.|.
CASSLEGGYEQYF
TGTGCCAGCAGCTTAGAGGGGGGCTACGAGCAGTACTTC
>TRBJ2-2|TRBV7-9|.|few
CASSPGGGANTGELFF
TGTGCCAGCAGCCCTGGGGGAGGTGCGAACACCGGGGAGCTGTTTTTT
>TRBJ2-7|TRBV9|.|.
CASSSSPSYEQYF
TGTGCCAGCAGCTCGAGTCCGTCCTACGAGCAGTACTTC
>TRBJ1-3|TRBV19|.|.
CASSIGAVHSGNTIYF
TGTGCCAGTAGTATAGGGGCCGTCCACTCTGGAAACACCATATATTTT
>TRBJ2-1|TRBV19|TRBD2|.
CASSISGAYSYNEQFF
TGTGCCAGTAGTATAAGCGGGGCGTACTCCTACAATGAGCAGTTCTTC
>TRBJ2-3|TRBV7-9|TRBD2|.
CASSTLAGPSTDTQYF
TGTGCCAGCAGCACGTTAGCGGGGCCGTCCACAGATACGCAGTATTTT
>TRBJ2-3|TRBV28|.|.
CASTQEDTQYF
TGTGCCAGCACCCAGGAAGATACGCAGTATTTT
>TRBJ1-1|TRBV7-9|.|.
CASGQKLLNTEAFF
TGTGCCAGCGGACAGAAACTATTGAACACTGAAGCTTTCTTT
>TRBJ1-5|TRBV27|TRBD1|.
CASRDRGRGQPQHF
TGTGCCAGCCGGGACAGGGGGCGCGGTCAGCCCCAGCATTTT
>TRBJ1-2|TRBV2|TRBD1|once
CASETGGSNYGYTF
TGTGCCAGCGAGACAGGGGGCTCTAACTATGGCTACACCTTC
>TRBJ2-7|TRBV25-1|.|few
CASSELGSNYEQYF
TGTGCCAGCAGTGAATTGGGCAGCAACTACGAGCAGTACTTC
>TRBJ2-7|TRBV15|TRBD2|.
CATSSPGGGTYEQYF
TGTGCCACCAGCAGTCCGGGAGGAGGGACGTACGAGCAGTACTTC
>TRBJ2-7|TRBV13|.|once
CASSHGGTVEQYF
TGTGCCAGCAGCCATGGCGGCACTGTCGAGCAGTACTTC
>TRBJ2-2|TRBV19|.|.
CASSILGWETGELFF
TGTGCCAGTAGTATCTTGGGATGGGAAACCGGGGAGCTGTTTTTT
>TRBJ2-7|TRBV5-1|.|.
CASSLVTGENYEQYF
TGCGCCAGCAGCTTGGTTACGGGGGAGAACTACGAGCAGTACTTC
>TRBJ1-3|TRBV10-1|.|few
CASSPNGREGNTIYF
TGCGCCAGTTCCCCCAACGGGCGCGAAGGAAACACCATATATTTT
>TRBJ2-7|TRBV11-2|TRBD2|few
CASSWGGSYEQYF
TGTGCCAGCAGCTGGGGGGGCTCCTACGAGCAGTACTTC
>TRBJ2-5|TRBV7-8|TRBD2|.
CASSLYGGSGETQYF
TGTGCCAGCAGCTTATATGGCGGGAGTGGAGAGACCCAGTACTTC
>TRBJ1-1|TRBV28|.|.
CASSTAQGDTEAFF
TGTGCCAGCAGTACCGCCCAGGGAGACACTGAAGCTTTCTTT
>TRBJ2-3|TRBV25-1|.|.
CASSVAGTDTQYF
TGTGCCAGCAGTGTGGCCGGAACAGATACGCAGTATTTT
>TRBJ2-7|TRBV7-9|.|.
CASSDGLQGAYEQYF
TGTGCCAGCAGCGACGGACTTCAGGGAGCCTACGAGCAGTACTTC
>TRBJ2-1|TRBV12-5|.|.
CASGFVSGTEHEQFF
TGTGCTAGTGGTTTCGTATCCGGGACCGAACACGAGCAGTTCTTC
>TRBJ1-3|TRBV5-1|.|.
CASSLEQAGNTIYF
TGCGCCAGCAGCTTGGAACAGGCTGGAAACACCATATATTTT
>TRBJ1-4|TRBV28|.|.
CASSFPPGGEKLFF
TGTGCCAGCAGTTTTCCTCCCGGTGGGGAAAAACTGTTTTTT
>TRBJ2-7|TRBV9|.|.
CASSVGQGQTYEQYF
TGTGCCAGCAGCGTAGGCCAAGGACAGACCTACGAGCAGTACTTC
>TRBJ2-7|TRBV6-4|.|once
CASRVTEGRYEQYF
TGTGCCAGCAGAGTGACCGAAGGAAGGTACGAGCAGTACTTC
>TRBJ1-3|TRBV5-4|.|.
CASSRAEGSGNTIYF
TGTGCCAGCAGCAGGGCGGAGGGCTCTGGAAACACCATATATTTT
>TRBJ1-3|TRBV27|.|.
CASSPRVGGNTIYF
TGTGCCAGCAGCCCCAGGGTAGGGGGAAACACCATATATTTT
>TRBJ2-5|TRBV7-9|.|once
CASSHPRGPETQYF
TGTGCCAGCAGTCACCCCCGGGGCCCAGAGACCCAGTACTTC
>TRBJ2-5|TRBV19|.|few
CASSPAGPMGETQYF
TGTGCCAGTAGTCCGGCAGGCCCCATGGGGGAGACCCAGTACTTC
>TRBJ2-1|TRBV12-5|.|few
CASGFQTGSLNEQFF
TGTGCTAGTGGTTTCCAGACAGGCTCCTTAAATGAGCAGTTCTTC
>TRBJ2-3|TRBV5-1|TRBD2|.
CASSLGLGSGRENTDTQYF
TGCGCCAGCAGCTTGGGTTTGGGTAGCGGGCGTGAAAACACAGATACGCAGTATTTT
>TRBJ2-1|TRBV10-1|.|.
CASSESSQPWLINEQFF
TGCGCCAGCAGTGAGTCGAGTCAGCCTTGGCTGATCAATGAGCAGTTCTTC
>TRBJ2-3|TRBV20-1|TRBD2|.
CSAWTSGTQYF
TGCAGTGCTTGGACTAGCGGGACGCAGTATTTT
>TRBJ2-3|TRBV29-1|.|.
CSVEDFQGADTQYF
TGCAGCGTTGAAGATTTTCAGGGTGCAGATACGCAGTATTTT
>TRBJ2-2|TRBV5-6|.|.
CASSLAGTGELFF
TGTGCCAGCAGCTTGGCGGGCACCGGGGAGCTGTTTTTT
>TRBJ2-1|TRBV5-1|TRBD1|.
CASSLGTGLNEQFF
TGCGCCAGCAGCTTGGGGACAGGGTTGAATGAGCAGTTCTTC
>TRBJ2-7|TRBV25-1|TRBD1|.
CASTGTGAPEQYF
TGTGCCAGCACCGGGACAGGGGCTCCAGAGCAGTACTTC
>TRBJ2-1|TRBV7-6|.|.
CASSLGGGADNEQFF
TGTGCCAGCAGCTTAGGTGGCGGGGCCGACAATGAGCAGTTCTTC
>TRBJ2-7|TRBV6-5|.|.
CASRYTTRSSYEQYF
TGTGCCAGCAGGTACACGACTAGGAGCTCCTACGAGCAGTACTTC
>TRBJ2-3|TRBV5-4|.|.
CASSSGRTPRDTQYF
TGTGCCAGCAGCTCAGGGAGGACACCACGCGATACGCAGTATTTT
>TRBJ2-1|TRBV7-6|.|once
CASSLAGLASYNEQFF
TGTGCCAGCAGCTTAGCAGGGCTAGCGTCCTACAATGAGCAGTTCTTC